The 2 T cell receptor beta chains listed next were all sequenced from one sample in a study of Tregs in tolerant kidney transplant recipients. The table came from immunoSEQ multiplex PCR; TCRdb's copy has only in-frame clones and leaves some out. This sample's clone table lists roughly 48,000 clones. The sequenced sample was CD4+ T cells from blood, obtained before the transplant. These receptors all stem from a human donor who received a combined kidney and bone marrow transplant.

About this clone: The read terminates 3 residues ahead of where the CDR3 ends, so the germline J gene completes it. The gene calls are TRBV5-6 and TRBJ1-2; TRBD1 matches at 8 bases. Trimming removed 4 bases from V and 3 bases from J; junction bases left unmatched: 5. The CDR3 loop spans 14 amino acids. Per germline, CDR1 SGHDT and CDR2 YYEEEE. CDR3 bases read: TGTGCCAGCAGCGGGGGACAGGACGACTATGGC. Its protein is CASSGGQDDYG. The entire CDR3 reads CASSGGQDDYGYTF. Filled out from reference TRBV5-6 and TRBJ1-2, the complete variable domain reads DAGVTQSPTHLIKTRGQQVTLRCSPKSGHDTVSWYQQALGQGPQFIFQYYEEEERQRGNFPDRFSGHQFPNYSSELNVNALLLGDSALYLCASSGGQDDYGYTFGSGTRLTVV.

Of note for this clone: The read falls 3 residues short of the CDR3 end, and the missing part is taken from the germline J gene. The rearrangement uses TRBV18 and TRBJ2-7; a possible D gene is TRBD1 (6 bases). The CDR3 totals 14 residues. With 3 bases removed from V and 2 bases from J, the gap between germline ends came to 11 bases. The V gene's germline CDR1 is KGHSH and CDR2 LQKENI. The sequenced CDR3 bases are TGTGCCAGCTCACCGGGTGCAGGGGCCTACGAG. Translated: CASSPGAGAYE. The CDR3 in its entirety is CASSPGAGAYEQYF.